The source of this T cell receptor (beta chain) is a study of regulatory T cells. The PCR used 52 TRBV and 13 TRBJ primers. Only in-frame clones appear in the TCRdb table, and some are missing; sequencing was by immunoSEQ multiplex PCR. The table records around 10,000 clones, around 82% of them present only once. Every patient with CD3G deficiency had evidence of autoimmunity. Patients aged 2 to 39 years had fewer naive and more memory CD4+ and CD8+ T cells. Germline lookup yields CDR1 SGHVS and CDR2 FQNEAQ. V lost 1 base and J 2 bases, leaving 15 bases between the germline ends. The CDR3 is made up of 17 amino acids. Broader study findings: Regulatory T cells showed the strongest V-J pair restriction and V/J gene skewing among patient repertoires.

With respect to this clone: Its specificity is not known.

The sequence was collected from a person aged 18-30 years with CD3G deficiency. Sequenced input: CD8+ T cells sorted from blood. This chain uses TRBV7-8 with TRBJ1-5; possibly TRBD1 for D (5 bases). DNA of the CDR3: TGTGCCAGCAGCTTAGGGGTCCGGGGGACGGGCAATCAGCCCCAGCATTTT. As protein: CASSLGVRGTGNQPQHF.